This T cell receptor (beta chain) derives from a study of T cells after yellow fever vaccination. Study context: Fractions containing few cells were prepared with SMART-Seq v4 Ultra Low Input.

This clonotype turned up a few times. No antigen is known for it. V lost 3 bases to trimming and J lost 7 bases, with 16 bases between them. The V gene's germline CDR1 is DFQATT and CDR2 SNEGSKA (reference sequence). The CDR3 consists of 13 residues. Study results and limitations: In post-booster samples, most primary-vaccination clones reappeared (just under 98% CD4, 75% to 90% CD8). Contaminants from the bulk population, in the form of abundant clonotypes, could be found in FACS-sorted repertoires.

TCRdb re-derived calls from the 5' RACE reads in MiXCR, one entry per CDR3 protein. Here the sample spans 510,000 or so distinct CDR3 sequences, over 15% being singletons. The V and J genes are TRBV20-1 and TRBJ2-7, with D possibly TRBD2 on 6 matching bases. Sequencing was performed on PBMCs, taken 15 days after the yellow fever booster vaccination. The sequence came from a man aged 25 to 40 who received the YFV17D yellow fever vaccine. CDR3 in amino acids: CSASDGTAGEQYF. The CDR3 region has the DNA TGCAGTGCTAGTGACGGGACCGCGGGAGAGCAGTACTTC.